The subject of this entry is one TCR beta chain. This sample was taken from a study of technical replicates of blood from a few donors. Germline CDR1 SGHNT, CDR2 YENEEA. The V end was cut by 1 base, the J end by 11 bases, with 14 bases between. The CDR3 length is 13 residues. Profiled with immunoSEQ multiplex PCR; TCRdb holds only in-frame clones, not every one. The data hold more than 65,000 clones, with about 94% observed a single time. V usage is TRBV11-3 and J usage is TRBJ1-1; D unclear. The TCR comes from a human donor in good health. The source material was T cells isolated from PBMCs. CDR3 sequence (DNA): TGTGCCAGCAGCTTAGTTTCGGGAAACCATGCTTTCTTT. This translates into CASSLVSGNHAFF.